This TCR beta chain came from a study of control samples from healthy donors and cancer patients. Germline CDR1 is SNHLY and CDR2 is FYNNEI. The CDR3 contains 11 residues. V lost 8 bases, J lost 3 bases, and 5 bases lay in between. Measured with immunoSEQ multiplex PCR; TCRdb has only the in-frame clones, and not every one. The sample shows around 90,000 clones, approximately 81% of them seen only once. Sequencing was performed on blood. The chain joins TRBV2 to TRBJ2-1, with D hard to call. The source of this sequence is a woman in her thirties or forties in good health. The CDR3 is CASGDYNEQFF. DNA of the CDR3: TGTGCCAGCGGGGACTACAATGAGCAGTTCTTC.